A selection of T cell receptor beta chains follows, all from one sample in a study of memory CD4+ T cells and cytomegalovirus serostatus. Only in-frame clones appear in the TCRdb table, and some are missing; sequencing was by immunoSEQ multiplex PCR. The table includes 25,000 or so clones, about 75% detected once. Sample: memory CD4+ T cells from blood. The receptors were gathered from an adult in good health and CMV-seronegative. Each CDR3 is given with its conserved first and last residue. D genes are given only for firm matches. The size field is filled for only some rows; it gives once, few, many or a size class.

j_call: TRBJ2-7; v_call: TRBV19; clone_size: -; d_call: -; cdr3_nt: TGTGCCAGTAGCCGGGCCTCCTACGAGCAGTACTTC; cdr3_aa: CASSRASYEQYF
j_call: TRBJ1-1; v_call: TRBV30; clone_size: few; d_call: TRBD1; cdr3_nt: TGTGCCTGGAGTAAAGGACAGGGATACACTGAAGCTTTCTTT; cdr3_aa: CAWSKGQGYTEAFF
j_call: TRBJ2-5; v_call: TRBV19; clone_size: -; d_call: -; cdr3_nt: TGTGCCAGTAGTATCACTTATTTGGAGACCCAGTACTTC; cdr3_aa: CASSITYLETQYF
j_call: TRBJ1-2; v_call: TRBV28; clone_size: -; d_call: -; cdr3_nt: TGTGCCAGCAGAGAGGGGCAAGGTGGCTACACCTTC; cdr3_aa: CASREGQGGYTF
j_call: TRBJ1-1; v_call: TRBV7-2; clone_size: once; d_call: -; cdr3_nt: TGTGCCAGCAGCTCCGACAGAGACAGGACGGCTTTCTTT; cdr3_aa: CASSSDRDRTAFF
j_call: TRBJ2-7; v_call: TRBV28; clone_size: -; d_call: -; cdr3_nt: TGTGCCAGCCAAGGGGGGGGAGCTAGCTCCTACGAGCAGTACTTC; cdr3_aa: CASQGGGASSYEQYF
j_call: TRBJ2-7; v_call: TRBV5-6; clone_size: -; d_call: TRBD2; cdr3_nt: TGTGCCAGCAGTCGCGCGGGGGGCATCAACGAGCAGTACTTC; cdr3_aa: CASSRAGGINEQYF
j_call: TRBJ2-3; v_call: TRBV25-1; clone_size: -; d_call: TRBD2; cdr3_nt: TGTGCCAGCAGTGAATTACGGGGGGAAGATACGCAGTATTTT; cdr3_aa: CASSELRGEDTQYF
j_call: TRBJ2-3; v_call: TRBV27; clone_size: -; d_call: TRBD2; cdr3_nt: TGTGCCAGCAGCCCGGGACTAGCCCTGGAGGGGCCAGATACGCAGTATTTT; cdr3_aa: CASSPGLALEGPDTQYF
j_call: TRBJ2-2; v_call: TRBV7-7; clone_size: -; d_call: TRBD2; cdr3_nt: TGTGCCAGCAGCTTGAGCGGGAGTTTCACCGGGGAGCTGTTTTTT; cdr3_aa: CASSLSGSFTGELFF
j_call: TRBJ1-2; v_call: TRBV18; clone_size: -; d_call: -; cdr3_nt: TGTGCCAGCTCAGACTACGGGGGGTATGGCTACACCTTC; cdr3_aa: CASSDYGGYGYTF
j_call: TRBJ1-2; v_call: TRBV28; clone_size: -; d_call: -; cdr3_nt: TGTGCCAGCAGCCCCGCCGGGGAATATGGCTACACCTTC; cdr3_aa: CASSPAGEYGYTF
j_call: TRBJ2-3; v_call: TRBV6-1; clone_size: -; d_call: -; cdr3_nt: TGTGCCAGCAGTGAAGTCAACTCCCCTGGTACAGATACGCAGTATTTT; cdr3_aa: CASSEVNSPGTDTQYF
j_call: TRBJ2-1; v_call: TRBV7-9; clone_size: -; d_call: -; cdr3_nt: TGTGCCAGCAGCTTAGTGGACACCGCCCATCAGTTCTTC; cdr3_aa: CASSLVDTAHQFF
j_call: TRBJ2-1; v_call: TRBV27; clone_size: -; d_call: -; cdr3_nt: TGTGCCAGCAGTTCATTCGGAGGGCCAACCACTAACAATGAGCAGTTCTTC; cdr3_aa: CASSSFGGPTTNNEQFF
j_call: TRBJ2-3; v_call: TRBV7-9; clone_size: -; d_call: TRBD2; cdr3_nt: TGTGCCAGCAGCTTAGGGAGCGGGGGCACAGATACGCAGTATTTT; cdr3_aa: CASSLGSGGTDTQYF
j_call: TRBJ2-2; v_call: TRBV5-4; clone_size: once; d_call: -; cdr3_nt: TGTGCCAGCAGCTTGGAAGGCAGGGGGGGCACCGGGGAGCTGTTTTTT; cdr3_aa: CASSLEGRGGTGELFF
j_call: TRBJ2-3; v_call: TRBV27; clone_size: once; d_call: -; cdr3_nt: TGTGCCAGCAGTCCCATGAATCGAGATACGCAGTATTTT; cdr3_aa: CASSPMNRDTQYF
j_call: TRBJ1-2; v_call: TRBV28; clone_size: -; d_call: -; cdr3_nt: TGTGCCAGCCGTCTGGGGACTCTAAACTATGGCTACACCTTC; cdr3_aa: CASRLGTLNYGYTF
j_call: TRBJ2-4; v_call: TRBV6-5; clone_size: -; d_call: TRBD1; cdr3_nt: TGTGCCAGCAGCAGACAGGGGCTAGCCAAAAACATTCAGTACTTC; cdr3_aa: CASSRQGLAKNIQYF
j_call: TRBJ2-3; v_call: TRBV28; clone_size: once; d_call: -; cdr3_nt: TGTGCCAGCAGTGGGGGTTCGGCTAGTGAGACAGATACGCAGTATTTT; cdr3_aa: CASSGGSASETDTQYF
j_call: TRBJ1-5; v_call: TRBV7-2; clone_size: -; d_call: -; cdr3_nt: TGTGCCAGCAGCCCCCTAATGGGGAGCAATCAGCCCCAGCATTTT; cdr3_aa: CASSPLMGSNQPQHF
j_call: TRBJ2-2; v_call: TRBV28; clone_size: -; d_call: -; cdr3_nt: TGTGCCAGCAGACACAAGTACACCGGGGAGCTGTTTTTT; cdr3_aa: CASRHKYTGELFF
j_call: TRBJ2-2; v_call: TRBV5-1; clone_size: -; d_call: TRBD1; cdr3_nt: TGCGCCAGCAGCTTGGGGGACAGGGACACCGGGGAGCTGTTTTTT; cdr3_aa: CASSLGDRDTGELFF
j_call: TRBJ2-3; v_call: TRBV7-2; clone_size: -; d_call: -; cdr3_nt: TGTGCCAGCAGCTCACAGCTGTCGTCTCAGGGAACGCAGTATTTT; cdr3_aa: CASSSQLSSQGTQYF
j_call: TRBJ2-6; v_call: TRBV23-1; clone_size: once; d_call: -; cdr3_nt: TGCGCCAGCAGTCAAAACAGTCCCTCTGGGGCCAACGTCCTGACTTTC; cdr3_aa: CASSQNSPSGANVLTF
j_call: TRBJ2-1; v_call: TRBV6-5; clone_size: -; d_call: -; cdr3_nt: TGTGCCAGCAGTTACGAAAGCTCCTACAATGAGCAGTTCTTC; cdr3_aa: CASSYESSYNEQFF
j_call: TRBJ2-1; v_call: TRBV11-2; clone_size: -; d_call: -; cdr3_nt: TGTGCCAGCAGCTCAAACCGGGACGGTAATGAGCAGTTCTTC; cdr3_aa: CASSSNRDGNEQFF
j_call: TRBJ2-1; v_call: TRBV18; clone_size: few; d_call: -; cdr3_nt: TGTGCCAGCTCACCAAGTACAGGGATTTACAATGAGCAGTTCTTC; cdr3_aa: CASSPSTGIYNEQFF
j_call: TRBJ2-7; v_call: TRBV14; clone_size: -; d_call: TRBD2; cdr3_nt: TGTGCCAGCAGCCAAGTTATGACGGCGGGAGTCTACGAGCAGTACTTC; cdr3_aa: CASSQVMTAGVYEQYF
j_call: TRBJ2-1; v_call: TRBV18; clone_size: -; d_call: -; cdr3_nt: TGTGCCAGCTCACCACCGGTAGGGTCTAATGAGCAGTTCTTC; cdr3_aa: CASSPPVGSNEQFF
j_call: TRBJ1-4; v_call: TRBV5-4; clone_size: -; d_call: -; cdr3_nt: TGTGCCAGCAGCTTCTTCAGTGGCTCTAATGAAAAACTGTTTTTT; cdr3_aa: CASSFFSGSNEKLFF
j_call: TRBJ1-5; v_call: TRBV28; clone_size: -; d_call: TRBD1; cdr3_nt: TGTGCCAGCAGTTTGGGACAGGGCCGTCAGCCCCAGCATTTT; cdr3_aa: CASSLGQGRQPQHF
j_call: TRBJ2-6; v_call: TRBV19; clone_size: -; d_call: TRBD1; cdr3_nt: TGTGCCACCAGCCCCCGGGACAGGGGGCTTGGGGCCAACGTCCTGACTTTC; cdr3_aa: CATSPRDRGLGANVLTF
j_call: TRBJ1-6; v_call: TRBV30; clone_size: -; d_call: -; cdr3_nt: TGTGCCTGGGCGACAGGAAATGGGGCTTCACCCCTCCACTTT; cdr3_aa: CAWATGNGASPLHF
j_call: TRBJ1-2; v_call: TRBV5-1; clone_size: -; d_call: TRBD1; cdr3_nt: TGCGCCAGCAGCCCCGGGACAGATGGCTATGGCTACACCTTC; cdr3_aa: CASSPGTDGYGYTF
j_call: TRBJ2-1; v_call: TRBV7-9; clone_size: few; d_call: -; cdr3_nt: TGTGCCAGCAGCCCCACAGGGCTCAGGCGGAATGAGCAGTTCTTC; cdr3_aa: CASSPTGLRRNEQFF
j_call: TRBJ2-1; v_call: TRBV6-5; clone_size: -; d_call: -; cdr3_nt: TGTGCCAGCAGTACCCACCGCTCCTACAATGAGCAGTTCTTC; cdr3_aa: CASSTHRSYNEQFF
j_call: TRBJ2-1; v_call: TRBV29-1; clone_size: -; d_call: -; cdr3_nt: TGCAGCGTTATCCGGGACCCGCCCTACAATGAGCAGTTCTTC; cdr3_aa: CSVIRDPPYNEQFF
j_call: TRBJ2-7; v_call: TRBV27; clone_size: -; d_call: TRBD1; cdr3_nt: TGTGCCAGCACCCCCATACAGGGGGCCTACGAGCAGTACTTC; cdr3_aa: CASTPIQGAYEQYF
j_call: TRBJ2-7; v_call: TRBV18; clone_size: -; d_call: -; cdr3_nt: TGTGCCAGCTCACCACCGGCAGGGTCCCTACACGAGCAGTACTTC; cdr3_aa: CASSPPAGSLHEQYF
j_call: TRBJ2-6; v_call: TRBV13; clone_size: -; d_call: TRBD1; cdr3_nt: TGTGCCAGCAGCTTACTCCGACAGGGGGTTACTGGGGCCAACGTCCTGACTTTC; cdr3_aa: CASSLLRQGVTGANVLTF
j_call: TRBJ2-3; v_call: TRBV5-1; clone_size: -; d_call: -; cdr3_nt: TGCGCCAGCAGCTTGGGTGGTGTTTTAGATACGCAGTATTTT; cdr3_aa: CASSLGGVLDTQYF
j_call: TRBJ1-2; v_call: TRBV6-5; clone_size: -; d_call: TRBD1; cdr3_nt: TGTGCCAGCAGTTACACCCGGACAGGGGGCGTGTACGGCTACACCTTC; cdr3_aa: CASSYTRTGGVYGYTF
j_call: TRBJ1-6; v_call: TRBV5-1; clone_size: once; d_call: -; cdr3_nt: TGCGCCAGCACCGTCGACAGCTCCTATAATTCACCCCTCCACTTT; cdr3_aa: CASTVDSSYNSPLHF
j_call: TRBJ2-5; v_call: TRBV9; clone_size: -; d_call: TRBD1; cdr3_nt: TGTGCCAGCAGCGTTTCCGGGACAGGGGGCCAAGAGACCCAGTACTTC; cdr3_aa: CASSVSGTGGQETQYF
j_call: TRBJ2-1; v_call: TRBV11-2; clone_size: -; d_call: -; cdr3_nt: TGTGCCAGCAGCTTAGGCACATTAAATGAGCAGTTCTTC; cdr3_aa: CASSLGTLNEQFF
j_call: TRBJ2-5; v_call: TRBV18; clone_size: -; d_call: -; cdr3_nt: TGTGCCAGCTCCCCCCGAGGGGAGACCCAGTACTTC; cdr3_aa: CASSPRGETQYF